This record looks at one T cell receptor beta chain sequence and its context. What it recognizes is unknown. The data were taken from a study of yellow fever vaccine responses in identical twins. Study observations and caveats: The authors reported partly convergent, partly personalized vaccine responses in identical twins.

From germline, CDR1 is LGHNA and CDR2 YNFKEQ. The CDR3 has 13 residues. Trimming took off 5 bases at V and 3 bases at J, with 10 bases between the two ends. TCRdb itself ran the RT-PCR reads through MiXCR, one entry per CDR3 protein. The data show 2,000 or so distinct CDR3 sequences, approximately 82% seen once. The starting material was T cells from blood (PBMCs), unsorted or a sorted subset (not recorded which), obtained before or after yellow fever vaccination (not recorded which). The V gene is TRBV4-2, the J gene TRBJ1-2; D remains unclear. This receptor was obtained from a woman younger than 35 who received the yellow fever vaccine. In nucleotides, the CDR3 is TGTGCCAGCAGCGGACTCGCTCACTATGGCTACACCTTC. Residues: CASSGLAHYGYTF.